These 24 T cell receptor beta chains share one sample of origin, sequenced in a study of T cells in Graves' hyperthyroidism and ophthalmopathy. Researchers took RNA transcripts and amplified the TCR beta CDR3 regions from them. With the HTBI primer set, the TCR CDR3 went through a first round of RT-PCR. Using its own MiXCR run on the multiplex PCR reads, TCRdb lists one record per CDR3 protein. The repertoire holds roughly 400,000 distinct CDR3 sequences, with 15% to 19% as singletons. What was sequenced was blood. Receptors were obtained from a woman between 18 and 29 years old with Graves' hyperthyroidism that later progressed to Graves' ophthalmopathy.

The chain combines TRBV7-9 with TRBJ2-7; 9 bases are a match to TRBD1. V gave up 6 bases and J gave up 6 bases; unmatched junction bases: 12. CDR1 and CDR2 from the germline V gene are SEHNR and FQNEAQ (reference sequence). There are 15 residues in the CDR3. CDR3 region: CASRHKQGATSEQYF. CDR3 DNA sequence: TGTGCCAGCAGACACAAACAGGGGGCGACCTCCGAGCAGTACTTC.

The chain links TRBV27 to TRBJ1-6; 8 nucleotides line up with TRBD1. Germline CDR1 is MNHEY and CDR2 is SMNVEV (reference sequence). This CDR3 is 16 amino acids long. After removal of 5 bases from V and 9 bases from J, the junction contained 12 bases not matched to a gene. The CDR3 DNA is TGTGCCAGCAGTGCACGACAGGGGTTTAGGGGTTCACCCCTCCACTTT. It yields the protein CASSARQGFRGSPLHF.

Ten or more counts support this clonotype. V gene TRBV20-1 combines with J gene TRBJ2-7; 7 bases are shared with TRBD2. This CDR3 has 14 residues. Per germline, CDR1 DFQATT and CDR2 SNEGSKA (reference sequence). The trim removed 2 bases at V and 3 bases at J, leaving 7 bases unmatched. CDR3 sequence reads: CSARTPGRGYEQYF. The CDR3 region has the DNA TGCAGTGCTAGAACTCCAGGGAGGGGCTACGAGCAGTACTTC.

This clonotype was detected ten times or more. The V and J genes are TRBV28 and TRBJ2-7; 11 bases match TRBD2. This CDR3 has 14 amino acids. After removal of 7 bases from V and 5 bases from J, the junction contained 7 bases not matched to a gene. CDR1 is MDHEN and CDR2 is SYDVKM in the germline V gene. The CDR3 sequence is CASTSSGRINEQYF. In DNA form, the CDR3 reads TGTGCCAGCACCTCTAGCGGGAGGATAAACGAGCAGTACTTC.

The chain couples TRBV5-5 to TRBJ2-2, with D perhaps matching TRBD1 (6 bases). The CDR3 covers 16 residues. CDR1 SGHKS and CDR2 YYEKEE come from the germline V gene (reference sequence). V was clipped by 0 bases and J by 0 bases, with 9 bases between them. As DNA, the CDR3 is TGTGCCAGCAGCTTGGTTGGGACAACGAACACCGGGGAGCTGTTTTTT. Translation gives CASSLVGTTNTGELFF.

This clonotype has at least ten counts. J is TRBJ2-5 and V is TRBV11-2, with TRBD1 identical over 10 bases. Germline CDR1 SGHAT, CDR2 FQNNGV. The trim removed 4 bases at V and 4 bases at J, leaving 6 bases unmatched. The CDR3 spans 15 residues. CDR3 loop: CASSSGTGVVETQYF. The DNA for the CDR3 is TGTGCCAGCAGCTCCGGGACAGGGGTCGTAGAGACCCAGTACTTC.

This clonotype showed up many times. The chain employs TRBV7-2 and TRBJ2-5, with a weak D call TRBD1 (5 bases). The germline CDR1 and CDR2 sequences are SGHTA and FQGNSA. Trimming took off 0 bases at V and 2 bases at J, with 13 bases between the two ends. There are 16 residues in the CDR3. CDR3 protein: CASSLAVGAGQETQYF. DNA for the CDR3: TGTGCCAGCAGCTTAGCGGTAGGGGCAGGGCAAGAGACCCAGTACTTC.

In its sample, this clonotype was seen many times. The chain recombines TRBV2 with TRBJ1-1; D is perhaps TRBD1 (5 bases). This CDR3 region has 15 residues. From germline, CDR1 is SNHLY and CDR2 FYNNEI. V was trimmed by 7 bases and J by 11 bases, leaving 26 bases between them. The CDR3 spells CASTISAGSQSGAFF. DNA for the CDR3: TGTGCCAGCACCATCTCGGCAGGGTCCCAGTCGGGGGCTTTCTTT.

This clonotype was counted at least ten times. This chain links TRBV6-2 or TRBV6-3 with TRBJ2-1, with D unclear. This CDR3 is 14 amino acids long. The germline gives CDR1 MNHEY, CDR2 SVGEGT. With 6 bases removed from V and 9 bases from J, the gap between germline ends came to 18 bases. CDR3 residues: CASSASPGGSEQFF. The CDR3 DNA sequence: TGTGCCAGCAGCGCGAGTCCGGGCGGATCTGAGCAGTTCTTC.

CDR3: CASMRLGRGTPTDTQYF. The CDR3 nucleotides are TGTGCCAGTATGAGGTTAGGGCGGGGGACACCCACAGATACGCAGTATTTT. This chain uses TRBV19 with TRBJ2-3, with a weak D call TRBD2 (7 bases). The CDR3 extends over 17 amino acids. The V and J ends lost 7 bases and 2 bases respectively, with 22 bases between them. CDR1 is LNHDA and CDR2 is SQIVND in the germline V gene (reference sequence).

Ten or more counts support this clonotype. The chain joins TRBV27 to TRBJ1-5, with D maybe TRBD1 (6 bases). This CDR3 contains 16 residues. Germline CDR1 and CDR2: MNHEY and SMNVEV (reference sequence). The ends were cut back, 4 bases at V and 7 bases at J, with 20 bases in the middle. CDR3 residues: CASSSKPPSGVQPQHF. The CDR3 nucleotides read TGTGCCAGCAGTTCAAAGCCCCCTTCAGGGGTCCAGCCCCAGCATTTT.

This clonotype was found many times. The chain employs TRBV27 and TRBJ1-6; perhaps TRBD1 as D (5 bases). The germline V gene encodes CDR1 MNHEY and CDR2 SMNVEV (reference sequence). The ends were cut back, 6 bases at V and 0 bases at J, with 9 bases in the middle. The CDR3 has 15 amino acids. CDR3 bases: TGTGCCAGCAGCCCGGGACGCTCCTATAATTCACCCCTCCACTTT. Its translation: CASSPGRSYNSPLHF.

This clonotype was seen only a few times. The CDR3 reads CASSYSASGHNEQFF. DNA of the CDR3: TGTGCCAGCAGTTACTCTGCTAGCGGGCACAATGAGCAGTTCTTC. The chain combines TRBV6-6 with TRBJ2-1, with 8 bases that match TRBD2. CDR3 size: 15 residues. Trimming at V came to 0 bases and at J to 5 bases, leaving 3 bases not matched to a gene. CDR1 and CDR2 (germline): MNHNY, SVGAGI (reference sequence).

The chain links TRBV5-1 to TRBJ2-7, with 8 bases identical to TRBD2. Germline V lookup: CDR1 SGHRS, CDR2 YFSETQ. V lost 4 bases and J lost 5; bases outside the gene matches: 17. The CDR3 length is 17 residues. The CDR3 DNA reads TGCGCCAGCAGCCCGGGTCGTTGGGAGCGGGAGTTGGACGAGCAGTACTTC. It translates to CASSPGRWERELDEQYF.

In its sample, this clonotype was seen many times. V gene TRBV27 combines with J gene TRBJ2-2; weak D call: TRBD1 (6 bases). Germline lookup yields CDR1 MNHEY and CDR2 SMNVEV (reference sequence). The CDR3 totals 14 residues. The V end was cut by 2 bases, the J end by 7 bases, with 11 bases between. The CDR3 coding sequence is TGTGCCAGCAGTTTAGTTCCCAGGGGCGGGGAGCTGTTTTTT. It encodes CASSLVPRGGELFF.

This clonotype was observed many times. CDR3 DNA: TGTGCCAGCAGTTTCGCGGAACCCCACACTGAAGCTTTCTTT. It specifies CASSFAEPHTEAFF. This chain joins TRBV28 and TRBJ1-1; unclear D gene. This CDR3 is 14 amino acids long. The V gene's germline CDR1 is MDHEN and CDR2 SYDVKM. Between the trimmed V and J ends, which lost 3 bases and 3 bases, there was a span of 11 bases.

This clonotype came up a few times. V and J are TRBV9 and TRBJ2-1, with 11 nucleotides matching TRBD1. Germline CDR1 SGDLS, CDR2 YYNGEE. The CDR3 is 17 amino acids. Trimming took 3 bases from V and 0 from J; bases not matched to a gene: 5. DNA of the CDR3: TGTGCCAGCAGCGAGGGACAGGGGGTGATCTCCTACAATGAGCAGTTCTTC. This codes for CASSEGQGVISYNEQFF.

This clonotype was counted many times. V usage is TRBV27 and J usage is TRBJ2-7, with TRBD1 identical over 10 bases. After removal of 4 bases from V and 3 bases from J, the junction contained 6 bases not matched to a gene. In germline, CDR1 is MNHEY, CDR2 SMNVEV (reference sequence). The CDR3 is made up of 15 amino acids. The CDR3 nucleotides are TGTGCCAGCAGTTGGGGGACAGGGGAACGCTACGAGCAGTACTTC. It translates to CASSWGTGERYEQYF.

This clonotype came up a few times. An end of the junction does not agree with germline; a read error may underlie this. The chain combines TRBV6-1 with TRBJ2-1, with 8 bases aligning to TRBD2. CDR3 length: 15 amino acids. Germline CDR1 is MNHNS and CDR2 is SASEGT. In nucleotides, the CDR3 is TGTGCCAGCAGTGCGCCGGGACTAGGGTACAATGAGCGGTTCTTC. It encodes CASSAPGLGYNERFF.

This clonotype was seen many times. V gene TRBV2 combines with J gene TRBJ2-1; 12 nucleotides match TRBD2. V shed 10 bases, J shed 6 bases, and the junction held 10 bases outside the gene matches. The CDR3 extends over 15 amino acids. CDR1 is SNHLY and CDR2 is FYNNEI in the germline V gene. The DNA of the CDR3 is TGTGCCAACCGACTAGCGGGAGCCCCTGTCAATGAGCAGTTCTTC. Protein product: CANRLAGAPVNEQFF.

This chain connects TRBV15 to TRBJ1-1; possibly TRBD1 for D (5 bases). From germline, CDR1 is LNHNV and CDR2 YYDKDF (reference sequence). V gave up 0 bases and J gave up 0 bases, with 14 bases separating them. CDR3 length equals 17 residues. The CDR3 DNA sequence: TGTGCCACCAGCAGAGATGAGGCCGGCAGGGTGAACACTGAAGCTTTCTTT. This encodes CATSRDEAGRVNTEAFF.

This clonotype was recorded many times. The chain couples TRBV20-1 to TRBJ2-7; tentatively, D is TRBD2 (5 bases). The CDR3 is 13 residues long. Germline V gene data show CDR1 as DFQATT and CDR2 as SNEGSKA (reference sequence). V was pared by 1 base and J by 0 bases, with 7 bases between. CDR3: CSARGGVSYEQYF. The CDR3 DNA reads TGCAGTGCTAGAGGGGGAGTCTCCTACGAGCAGTACTTC.

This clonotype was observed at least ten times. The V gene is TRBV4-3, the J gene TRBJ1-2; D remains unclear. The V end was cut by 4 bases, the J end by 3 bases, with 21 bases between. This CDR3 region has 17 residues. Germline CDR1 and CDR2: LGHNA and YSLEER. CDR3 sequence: CASSRYPRRISDYGYTF. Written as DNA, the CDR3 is TGCGCCAGCAGCCGCTACCCCAGAAGGATTTCTGACTATGGCTACACCTTC.

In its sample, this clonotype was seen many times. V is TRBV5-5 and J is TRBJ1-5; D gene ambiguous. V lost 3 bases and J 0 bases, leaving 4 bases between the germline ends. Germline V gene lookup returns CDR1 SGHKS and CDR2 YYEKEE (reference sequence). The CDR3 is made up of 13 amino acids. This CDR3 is CASSSDSNQPQHF. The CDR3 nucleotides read TGTGCCAGCAGCTCGGATAGCAATCAGCCCCAGCATTTT.